This TCR beta chain was identified in a study of CD8+ T cells in alopecia areata. Study-level background: Severity was scored as percentage of affected scalp area in treated patients. Regarding the study as a whole: On tofacitinib, scalp and blood still held many of the expanded lesional clones.

Stated treatment: oral pan-JAK inhibitor, 5-10 mg twice daily. The sequencing template was cDNA reverse transcribed from extracted RNA. The data were produced by immunoSEQ multiplex PCR, yet TCRdb's version contains in-frame clones alone and is incomplete. Of about 200,000 clones in the sample, about three fifths were seen once. The germline V gene has CDR1 GTSNPN and CDR2 SVGIG (reference sequence). This CDR3 region has 14 residues. V was pared by 4 bases and J by 0 bases, with 12 bases between. Note on this clone: Its antigen remains unidentified.

The rearrangement uses TRBV30 and TRBJ2-5, with D maybe TRBD1 (5 bases). The specimen was CD4+ T cells sorted from blood, collected at week 24, from a patient treated with tofacitinib. The TCR comes from a human donor with alopecia areata. Written as DNA, the CDR3 is TGTGCCTGGAATTCTGTAGGGGACCAAGAGACCCAGTACTTC. It is translated as CAWNSVGDQETQYF.